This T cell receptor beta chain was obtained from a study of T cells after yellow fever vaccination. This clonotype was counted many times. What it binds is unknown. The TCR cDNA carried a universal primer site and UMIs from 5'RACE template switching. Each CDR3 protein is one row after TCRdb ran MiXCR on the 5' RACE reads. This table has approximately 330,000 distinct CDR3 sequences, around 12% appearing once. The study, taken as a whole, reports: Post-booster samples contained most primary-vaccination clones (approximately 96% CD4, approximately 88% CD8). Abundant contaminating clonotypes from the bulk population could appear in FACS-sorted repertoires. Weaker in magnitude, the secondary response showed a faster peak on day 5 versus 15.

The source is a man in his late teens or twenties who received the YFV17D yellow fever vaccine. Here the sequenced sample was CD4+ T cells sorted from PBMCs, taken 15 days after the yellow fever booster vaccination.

In DNA, the CDR3 is TGTGCCAGCAGCTTTCAAGGCGGGACCGGGGAGCTGTTTTTT. This sequence encodes CASSFQGGTGELFF. The V gene is TRBV7-3, the J gene TRBJ2-2; tentatively, D is TRBD2 (5 bases). The CDR3 has 14 amino acids. With 3 bases removed from V and 5 bases from J, the gap between germline ends came to 10 bases. The germline CDR1 and CDR2 sequences are SGHTA and FQGTGA.